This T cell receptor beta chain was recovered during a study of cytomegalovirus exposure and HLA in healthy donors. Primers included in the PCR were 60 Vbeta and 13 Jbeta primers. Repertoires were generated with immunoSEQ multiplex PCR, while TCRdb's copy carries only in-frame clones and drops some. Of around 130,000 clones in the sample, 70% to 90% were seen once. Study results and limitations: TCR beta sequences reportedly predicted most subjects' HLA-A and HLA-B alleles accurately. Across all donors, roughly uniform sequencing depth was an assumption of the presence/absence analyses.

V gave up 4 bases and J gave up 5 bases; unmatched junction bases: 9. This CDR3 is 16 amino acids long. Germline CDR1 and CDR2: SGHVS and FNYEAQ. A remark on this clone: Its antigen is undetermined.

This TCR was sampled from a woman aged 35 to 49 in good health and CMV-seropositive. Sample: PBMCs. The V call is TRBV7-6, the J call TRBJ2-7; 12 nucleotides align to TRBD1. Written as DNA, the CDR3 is TGTGCCAGCAGCTCTCAACCGGGACAGGGGGCCAACGAGCAGTACTTC. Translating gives CASSSQPGQGANEQYF.